Each of the 29 T cell receptor beta chains below was sequenced from the same sample in a study of T cell responses to AZD1222 COVID-19 vaccine. The table came from immunoSEQ multiplex PCR; TCRdb's copy has only in-frame clones and leaves some out. The data contain about 99,000 clones, roughly 91% of them singletons. This sample comprised peripheral blood, obtained on day 0 of AZD1222 vaccination. The receptor source for this set is an adult in good health.

The chain uses TRBV27 and TRBJ2-1; a possible D gene is TRBD2 (6 bases). With 6 bases removed from V and 7 bases from J, the gap between germline ends came to 16 bases. The CDR3 loop spans 14 amino acids. Germline V CDR1 and CDR2: MNHEY, SMNVEV (reference sequence). DNA of the CDR3: TGTGCCAGCAGACCGGAGGGATTGTATAATGAGCAGTTCTTC. Its translation is CASRPEGLYNEQFF.

V usage is TRBV19 and J usage is TRBJ1-1, with TRBD1 identical over 8 bases. The germline gives CDR1 LNHDA, CDR2 SQIVND (reference sequence). The junction had 7 bases not matched to a gene; V was cut back by 4 bases and J by 0 bases. The CDR3 sequence is 16 residues long. CDR3 amino acids: CASSTRQGPLNTEAFF. DNA of the CDR3: TGTGCCAGTAGTACCCGACAGGGGCCTCTGAACACTGAAGCTTTCTTT. Together with reference TRBV19 and TRBJ1-1, the CDR3 gives the full variable domain: DGGITQSPKYLFRKEGQNVTLSCEQNLNHDAMYWYRQDPGQGLRLIYYSQIVNDFQKGDIAEGYSVSREKKESFPLTVTSAQKNPTAFYLCASSTRQGPLNTEAFFGQGTRLTVV.

This clone was picked up one time. This rearrangement joins TRBV24-1 to TRBJ2-3; D possibly corresponds to TRBD2 (6 bases). The V end lost 12 bases, the J end lost 6 bases, and 12 bases lay between the germline ends. The CDR3 is 11 residues long. Germline V gene sequence: CDR1 KGHDR, CDR2 SFDVKD. The CDR3 loop reads CAEFGGDTQYF. The DNA for the CDR3 is TGTGCCGAGTTTGGGGGGGATACGCAGTATTTT.

This clone was recorded once. The V call is TRBV27, the J call TRBJ1-1; maybe TRBD1 (6 bases). Per the germline V gene, CDR1 is MNHEY and CDR2 is SMNVEV (reference sequence). V was shortened by 5 bases and J by 1 base, with 8 bases between the two germline ends. The CDR3 length is 13 residues. The CDR3 DNA sequence: TGTGCCAGCAGTAGAGGGGGGAACACTGAAGCTTTCTTT. Its translation is CASSRGGNTEAFF.

This clone was found a few times. The chain uses TRBV6-4 and TRBJ2-3; the D gene is possibly TRBD2 (7 bases). V gave up 2 bases and J gave up 1 base, with 22 bases separating them. Germline values: CDR1 MRHNA, CDR2 SNTAGT. The CDR3 extends over 19 amino acids. DNA of the CDR3: TGTGCCAGCAGTGACAGGGCTCGTTTGGGGGGGCGCCGCACAGATACGCAGTATTTT. It translates to CASSDRARLGGRRTDTQYF.

The gene calls are TRBV13 and TRBJ2-5; a possible D gene is TRBD1 (5 bases). The CDR3 sequence is 12 residues long. The V end lost 8 bases, the J end lost 4 bases, and 11 bases lay between the germline ends. CDR1 and CDR2 (germline): PRHDT, FYEKMQ (reference sequence). The DNA for the CDR3 is TGTGCCAGCTCCTATCAGGGAGAGACCCAGTACTTC. Residues: CASSYQGETQYF.

V gene TRBV7-2 combines with J gene TRBJ2-5; D may correspond to TRBD1 or TRBD2 (7 bases each). V lost 5 bases, J lost 3 bases, and 13 bases lay in between. This CDR3 is built from 14 residues. In germline, CDR1 is SGHTA, CDR2 FQGNSA. The CDR3 DNA reads as TGTGCCAGCAGCGCCAGGGGGAGGGAAGAGACCCAGTACTTC. Amino acids: CASSARGREETQYF.

The genes are TRBV10-3 and TRBJ1-4; D unclear. The germline V gene encodes CDR1 ENHRY and CDR2 SYGVKD. Trimming shortened V by 3 bases and J by 5 bases, and 7 bases separated the two germline ends. There are 13 residues in the CDR3. The CDR3 DNA follows: TGTGCCATCAGTGACCAGCTGAATGAAAAACTGTTTTTT. Its translation: CAISDQLNEKLFF.

The chain recombines TRBV9 with TRBJ2-7, with a tentative D call TRBD2 (7 bases). Trimming shortened V by 3 bases and J by 2 bases, and 12 bases separated the two germline ends. This CDR3 has 14 amino acids. Germline values: CDR1 SGDLS, CDR2 YYNGEE. The CDR3 sequence: CASSGDGGPYEQYF. The CDR3 region has the DNA TGTGCCAGCAGCGGGGACGGGGGGCCCTACGAGCAGTACTTC.

V and J are TRBV7-8 and TRBJ2-1; tentative D call: TRBD2 (6 bases). This CDR3 spans 16 amino acids. The V and J ends lost 0 bases and 7 bases respectively, with 16 bases between them. In germline, CDR1 is SGHVS, CDR2 FQNEAQ. The CDR3 nucleotides read TGTGCCAGCAGCTTAGCGATAGGAGGGCCGAGGAATGAGCAGTTCTTC. Translated: CASSLAIGGPRNEQFF.

This clone was picked up one time. This rearrangement joins TRBV6-1 to TRBJ2-3; tentative D call: TRBD2 (6 bases). The V end lost 2 bases, the J end lost 4 bases, and 16 bases lay between the germline ends. CDR3 length: 16 amino acids. CDR1 is MNHNS and CDR2 is SASEGT in the germline V gene. CDR3: CASSERLGLPPDTQYF. CDR3 DNA: TGTGCCAGCAGTGAACGGTTGGGACTGCCCCCAGATACGCAGTATTTT.

The V gene is TRBV19, the J gene TRBJ2-7; no definite D call. V was shortened by 4 bases and J by 3 bases, with 13 bases between the two germline ends. Germline-derived CDR1 and CDR2 are LNHDA and SQIVND (reference sequence). The CDR3 extends over 14 amino acids. CDR3 nucleotide sequence: TGTGCCAGTAGTACCTCGTGGGGTGTCTACGAGCAGTACTTC. It specifies CASSTSWGVYEQYF.

The chain uses TRBV24-1 and TRBJ2-7; no definite D call. The CDR3 has 13 residues. The V end was cut by 4 bases, the J end by 6 bases, with 12 bases between. Per the germline V gene, CDR1 is KGHDR and CDR2 is SFDVKD. CDR3 amino acids: CATSDTTRREQYF. CDR3 DNA: TGTGCCACCAGTGACACCACCAGGCGCGAGCAGTACTTC.

This clone was found once. This chain links TRBV7-6 with TRBJ1-1; D unclear. There are 16 residues in the CDR3. Germline V gene sequence: CDR1 SGHVS, CDR2 FNYEAQ. V lost 8 bases and J 0 bases, leaving 19 bases between the germline ends. The CDR3 sequence: CASAKERAGVNTEAFF. The CDR3 DNA sequence: TGTGCCAGCGCTAAAGAACGGGCAGGAGTGAACACTGAAGCTTTCTTT.

A word on this clone: At one end, the junction sequence differs from germline, possibly due to a read error. The chain links TRBV2 to TRBJ1-2; D not resolved. The germline V gene has CDR1 SNHLY and CDR2 FYNNEI. The CDR3 spans 11 residues. The CDR3 protein is CASSEGEQRSF. The CDR3 region has the DNA TGTGCCAGCAGTGAAGGGGAACAGCGATCCTTC.

The chain employs TRBV18 and TRBJ1-2; 7 bases fit TRBD1. The CDR3 runs 15 residues. J was trimmed by 5 bases and V by 2 bases; bases with no gene match: 8. Germline CDR1 KGHSH, CDR2 LQKENI. In DNA form, the CDR3 reads TGTGCCAGCTCACCATCCGAGGGGGCGGGGTATGGCTACACCTTC. It is translated as CASSPSEGAGYGYTF.

The CDR3 sequence is CATSRPTGDGETQYF. CDR3 nucleotides: TGTGCCACCAGCAGGCCTACAGGGGATGGGGAGACCCAGTACTTC. The chain links TRBV15 to TRBJ2-5; TRBD1 agrees at 7 bases. Germline V CDR1 and CDR2: LNHNV, YYDKDF (reference sequence). After removal of 3 bases from V and 5 bases from J, the junction contained 9 bases not matched to a gene. This CDR3 has 15 residues. The whole variable domain, remainder taken from reference TRBV15 and TRBJ2-5, is DAMVIQNPRYQVTQFGKPVTLSCSQTLNHNVMYWYQQKSSQAPKLLFHYYDKDFNNEADTPDNFQSRRPNTSFCFLDIRSPGLGDTAMYLCATSRPTGDGETQYFGPGTRLLVL.

The genes are TRBV7-3 and TRBJ2-3; 14 positions agree with TRBD2. Per the germline V gene, CDR1 is SGHTA and CDR2 is FQGTGA. The CDR3 runs 16 residues. J was trimmed by 7 bases and V by 5 bases; bases with no gene match: 8. Here the CDR3 reads CASSTGTSGSLNTQYF. In DNA, the CDR3 is TGTGCCAGCAGCACTGGGACTAGCGGGAGCCTAAATACGCAGTATTTT.

The V and J genes are TRBV5-8 and TRBJ2-5; D may be TRBD2 (6 bases). The germline V and J ends were trimmed by 4 bases and 13 bases, with 20 bases remaining between them. The CDR3 contains 13 residues. Germline-derived CDR1 and CDR2 are SGHTS and YDEGEE. In nucleotides, the CDR3 is TGTGCCAGCAGCACGGGAGCCCCGGCGAGACTGTACTTC. Its translation: CASSTGAPARLYF.

V gene TRBV5-8 combines with J gene TRBJ2-1; maybe TRBD2 (6 bases). V was pared by 1 base and J by 0 bases, with 11 bases between. Germline CDR1 is SGHTS and CDR2 is YDEGEE. This CDR3 has 16 residues. CDR3 region: CASSLRGMSSYNEQFF. The CDR3 DNA sequence: TGTGCCAGCAGCTTGCGCGGGATGAGCTCCTACAATGAGCAGTTCTTC.

The CDR3 DNA reads TGTGCCAGCAGTCCCCTGTCCCCGGTGAGCTATGGCTACACCTTC. Translating it yields CASSPLSPVSYGYTF. V is TRBV28 and J is TRBJ1-2; unclear D gene. CDR1 and CDR2 from the germline V gene are MDHEN and SYDVKM. V lost 5 bases, J lost 4 bases, and 17 bases lay in between. CDR3 length: 15 amino acids.

In nucleotides, the CDR3 is TGCGCCAGCAGCTTGGCTACTAGCAGGAACACCGGGGAGCTGTTTTTT. Amino acid sequence: CASSLATSRNTGELFF. This sequence joins TRBV5-1 and TRBJ2-2; a weak D match, TRBD2 (6 bases). V was cut by 0 bases and J by 1 base, with 10 bases left in between. The CDR3 runs to 16 residues. CDR1 and CDR2 from the germline V gene are SGHRS and YFSETQ.

This chain links TRBV2 with TRBJ2-2, with D perhaps given as TRBD1 or TRBD2 (6 bases each). Trimming took off 7 bases at V and 2 bases at J, with 14 bases between the two ends. CDR1 and CDR2 from the germline V gene are SNHLY and FYNNEI. The CDR3 extends over 15 amino acids. Written as DNA, the CDR3 is TGTGCCAGCACCCTGGGGGGCGCAAACACCGGGGAGCTGTTTTTT. Translated, it gives CASTLGGANTGELFF.

The V call is TRBV9, the J call TRBJ2-1; the D is unclear. The V gene lost 2 bases and the J gene lost 6 bases, with 6 bases spanning the gap. CDR3 size: 12 residues. Per the germline V gene, CDR1 is SGDLS and CDR2 is YYNGEE. CDR3 bases: TGTGCCAGCAGCGTTAAGAGCAATGAGCAGTTCTTC. Encoded protein: CASSVKSNEQFF.

This rearrangement joins TRBV2 to TRBJ1-2; D is possibly TRBD1 (6 bases). Germline V gives CDR1 SNHLY, CDR2 FYNNEI. V was pared by 7 bases and J by 8 bases, with 17 bases between. There are 13 residues in the CDR3. CDR3 DNA sequence: TGTGCCAGCACGAGAGGGGGTCGACGCGGCTACACCTTC. Protein product: CASTRGGRRGYTF.

The chain uses TRBV7-2 and TRBJ1-1; D is ambiguous. This CDR3 is built from 15 residues. Between the trimmed V and J ends, which lost 5 bases and 2 bases, there was a span of 15 bases. Germline CDR1 and CDR2: SGHTA and FQGNSA. CDR3 DNA: TGTGCCAGCAGCACATTACAGAGACTAAACACTGAAGCTTTCTTT. Protein product: CASSTLQRLNTEAFF.

The chain carries TRBV5-1 and TRBJ2-1; 11 positions agree with TRBD2. V was pared by 5 bases and J by 6 bases, with 13 bases of the junction left unmatched. Germline V gene sequence: CDR1 SGHRS, CDR2 YFSETQ. The CDR3 is 17 residues long. The CDR3 nucleotides are TGCGCCAGCAGTACTAACCTAGCGGGAGGAACCACCAATGAGCAGTTCTTC. It encodes CASSTNLAGGTTNEQFF.

V is TRBV28 and J is TRBJ1-2, with D tentatively TRBD1 (6 bases). V was clipped by 6 bases and J by 5 bases, with 13 bases between them. CDR3 length: 13 residues. Germline V lookup: CDR1 MDHEN, CDR2 SYDVKM. The CDR3 DNA reads as TGTGCCAGCAGCCCGGACAGCCAGTATGGCTACACCTTC. It codes for CASSPDSQYGYTF.

This sequence joins TRBV7-2 and TRBJ2-3, with TRBD2 matching over 14 bases. This CDR3 is 16 amino acids long. The V gene end was trimmed by 4 bases and the J gene end by 3 bases; junction bases not matched to a gene: 3. Looked up from germline, CDR1 is SGHTA and CDR2 is FQGNSA. CDR3 protein: CASSSGLAGVTDTQYF. As DNA, the CDR3 is TGTGCCAGCAGCTCGGGACTAGCGGGAGTAACAGATACGCAGTATTTT.